A selection of T cell receptor beta chains follows, all from one sample in a study of blood T cells in healthy people across ages. TCRdb re-derived calls from the 5' RACE reads in MiXCR, one entry per CDR3 protein. The sample has 900,000 to 950,000 distinct CDR3 sequences; about 28% are singletons. The sample was also reused in another study, on T cells of mothers and their children.

The sequenced sample consisted of blood. These receptors were collected from a woman aged 40 to 50 in good health. The CDR3 runs from the conserved cysteine through the conserved F or W. The order of the fields is D gene, clone size, V gene, J gene, CDR3 DNA, CDR3 protein. A D gene is named only where the DNA matches it firmly. Size values are once, few and many counts, or a class for expanded clones, and some rows have none.

D gene: NA; clone size: NA; V gene: TRBV12-3/TRBV12-4; J gene: TRBJ1-1; CDR3 DNA: TGTGCCAGCAGTAATACAGGGAGATGGACTGAAGCTTTCTTT; CDR3 protein: CASSNTGRWTEAFF
D gene: TRBD1; clone size: few; V gene: TRBV6-2/TRBV6-3; J gene: TRBJ1-2; CDR3 DNA: TGTGCCAGCAGTCCGGGACAGTGGCACTATGGCTACACCTTC; CDR3 protein: CASSPGQWHYGYTF
D gene: TRBD1; clone size: NA; V gene: TRBV7-3; J gene: TRBJ2-1; CDR3 DNA: TGTGCCAGCAGTTCCGACAGGGCTTTTTACAATGAGCAGTTCTTC; CDR3 protein: CASSSDRAFYNEQFF
D gene: NA; clone size: NA; V gene: TRBV5-1; J gene: TRBJ1-4; CDR3 DNA: TGCGCCAGCAGCCTAGGGTCCGGGTTGGCTAATGAAAAACTGTTTTTT; CDR3 protein: CASSLGSGLANEKLFF
D gene: TRBD2; clone size: NA; V gene: TRBV20-1; J gene: TRBJ2-5; CDR3 DNA: TGCAGTGCTAGAGATGGAAGCGGGGAGAACCAAGAGACCCAGTACTTC; CDR3 protein: CSARDGSGENQETQYF
D gene: NA; clone size: NA; V gene: TRBV28; J gene: TRBJ2-7; CDR3 DNA: TGTACCAGCAGTTCCAGACAGCTCTACGAGCAGTACTTC; CDR3 protein: CTSSSRQLYEQYF
D gene: TRBD2; clone size: NA; V gene: TRBV27; J gene: TRBJ2-1; CDR3 DNA: TGTGCCAGCAGTCTCAGGGCCCCGGGACTAGCGGAATACAATGAGCAGTTCTTC; CDR3 protein: CASSLRAPGLAEYNEQFF
D gene: TRBD1; clone size: few; V gene: TRBV27; J gene: TRBJ2-2; CDR3 DNA: TGTGCCAGCAGGCGGGACAGGGGCACCGGGGAGCTGTTTTTT; CDR3 protein: CASRRDRGTGELFF
D gene: TRBD2; clone size: few; V gene: TRBV20-1; J gene: TRBJ2-7; CDR3 DNA: TGCAGTGCTAGAGATCAAGGGAGGGGCATCTCCTACGAGCAGTACTTC; CDR3 protein: CSARDQGRGISYEQYF
D gene: TRBD1; clone size: NA; V gene: TRBV12-3/TRBV12-4; J gene: TRBJ1-3; CDR3 DNA: TGTGCCAGCAGACTAACAGGGGGCGCATCTGGAAACACCATATATTTT; CDR3 protein: CASRLTGGASGNTIYF
D gene: NA; clone size: NA; V gene: TRBV6-2/TRBV6-3; J gene: TRBJ2-1; CDR3 DNA: TGTGCCAGCAGGATCGCTGGGGGGAGAGCCTACAATGAGCAGTGCTTC; CDR3 protein: CASRIAGGRAYNEQCF
D gene: NA; clone size: many; V gene: TRBV20-1; J gene: TRBJ1-2; CDR3 DNA: TGCAGTGCTAGAGGGGCGGGGCTTAGTGGCTACACCTTC; CDR3 protein: CSARGAGLSGYTF
D gene: TRBD1; clone size: many; V gene: TRBV20-1; J gene: TRBJ2-5; CDR3 DNA: TGCAGTGCTAGCTCTACAGGGGGACTTCAAGAGACCCAGTACTTC; CDR3 protein: CSASSTGGLQETQYF
D gene: NA; clone size: NA; V gene: TRBV14; J gene: TRBJ2-1; CDR3 DNA: TGTGCCAGCAGCCCCCCTAGGAAGGAGGTGGCTGAGCAGTTCTTC; CDR3 protein: CASSPPRKEVAEQFF
D gene: NA; clone size: NA; V gene: TRBV28; J gene: TRBJ1-2; CDR3 DNA: TGTGCCAGCAGTTCCTACGGCAGGGTGACGAGTGGCTACACCTTC; CDR3 protein: CASSSYGRVTSGYTF
D gene: TRBD1; clone size: few; V gene: TRBV12-3/TRBV12-4; J gene: TRBJ1-1; CDR3 DNA: TGTGCCAGCAGTGGGGACAGGGGGCTGGTGGACACTGAAGCTTTCTTT; CDR3 protein: CASSGDRGLVDTEAFF
D gene: NA; clone size: many; V gene: TRBV7-2; J gene: TRBJ2-1; CDR3 DNA: TGTGCCAGCAGCTTAGAGGCGGAGAATTCCTTCTACAATGAGCAGTTCTTC; CDR3 protein: CASSLEAENSFYNEQFF
D gene: NA; clone size: NA; V gene: TRBV29-1; J gene: TRBJ2-7; CDR3 DNA: TGCAGCGTTTCCGTCCGGGGGTTCTCCGAGCAGTACTTC; CDR3 protein: CSVSVRGFSEQYF
D gene: NA; clone size: NA; V gene: TRBV28; J gene: TRBJ2-7; CDR3 DNA: TGTGCCAGCAGTTTGATGTACAGCTCCGAGCAGTACTTC; CDR3 protein: CASSLMYSSEQYF
D gene: NA; clone size: NA; V gene: TRBV7-2; J gene: TRBJ2-2; CDR3 DNA: TGTGCCAGCAGCTTAATTGGTGGGGAGCTGTTTTTT; CDR3 protein: CASSLIGGELFF
D gene: TRBD2; clone size: many; V gene: TRBV10-3; J gene: TRBJ2-5; CDR3 DNA: TGTGCCATCAGCGGTAGCGGGATAAAAGAGACCCAGTACTTC; CDR3 protein: CAISGSGIKETQYF
D gene: NA; clone size: NA; V gene: TRBV7-3; J gene: TRBJ2-3; CDR3 DNA: TGTGCCAGCAGCTCCGTACTCGGCACAGATACGCAGTATTTT; CDR3 protein: CASSSVLGTDTQYF
D gene: NA; clone size: NA; V gene: TRBV6-2/TRBV6-3; J gene: TRBJ1-2; CDR3 DNA: TGTGCCAGCAGTTCCCAAGGCCAAAGCACCTTC; CDR3 protein: CASSSQGQSTF
D gene: TRBD1; clone size: many; V gene: TRBV9; J gene: TRBJ2-1; CDR3 DNA: TGTGCCAGCAGCGTAGAGGGACAGGGGGTCGGTGAGCAGTTCTTC; CDR3 protein: CASSVEGQGVGEQFF
D gene: TRBD1; clone size: NA; V gene: TRBV7-9; J gene: TRBJ2-5; CDR3 DNA: TGTGCCAGCAGCTGGGGACAGACCTACGGGCAGTACTTC; CDR3 protein: CASSWGQTYGQYF
D gene: NA; clone size: many; V gene: TRBV13; J gene: TRBJ2-7; CDR3 DNA: TGTGCCAGCAGCCCTAGTCAGACCTACGAGCAGTACTTC; CDR3 protein: CASSPSQTYEQYF
D gene: NA; clone size: few; V gene: TRBV7-3; J gene: TRBJ2-5; CDR3 DNA: TGTGCCAGCAGCTTAGAGACTTTCGAGACCCAGTACTTC; CDR3 protein: CASSLETFETQYF
D gene: TRBD1; clone size: NA; V gene: TRBV12-3/TRBV12-4; J gene: TRBJ1-1; CDR3 DNA: TGTGCCAGCAGCGGACAGGGCCTCCCCACTGAAGCTTTCTTT; CDR3 protein: CASSGQGLPTEAFF
D gene: NA; clone size: NA; V gene: TRBV20-1; J gene: TRBJ1-6; CDR3 DNA: TGCAGTGCTAGCTCCCGGGATATGTCGGCTTATAATTCACCCCTCCACTTT; CDR3 protein: CSASSRDMSAYNSPLHF
D gene: NA; clone size: NA; V gene: TRBV9; J gene: TRBJ2-1; CDR3 DNA: TGTGCCAGCAGCGTAGGCGGATATGGGCAGTTCTTC; CDR3 protein: CASSVGGYGQFF
D gene: NA; clone size: NA; V gene: TRBV6-5; J gene: TRBJ2-5; CDR3 DNA: TGTGCCAGCAGCCGACTCCTTTCCGATGAGACCCAGTACTTC; CDR3 protein: CASSRLLSDETQYF
D gene: TRBD1; clone size: NA; V gene: TRBV5-1; J gene: TRBJ1-1; CDR3 DNA: TGCGCCAGCAGCTGGGGACAGGGGTACAACACTGAAGCTTTCTTT; CDR3 protein: CASSWGQGYNTEAFF
D gene: NA; clone size: NA; V gene: TRBV29-1; J gene: TRBJ1-2; CDR3 DNA: TGCAGCGTTGGGGAAGGCTACACCTTC; CDR3 protein: CSVGEGYTF
D gene: NA; clone size: NA; V gene: TRBV5-6; J gene: TRBJ2-3; CDR3 DNA: TGTGCCAGCAGCAGGGACGGTCAGACCAACCCGTTGGCCGTTCCAGATACGCAGTATTTT; CDR3 protein: CASSRDGQTNPLAVPDTQYF
D gene: NA; clone size: NA; V gene: TRBV7-2; J gene: TRBJ2-5; CDR3 DNA: TGTGCCAGCAGCTTAGACGGGGGATCAGGAGAGACCCAGTACTTC; CDR3 protein: CASSLDGGSGETQYF
D gene: NA; clone size: NA; V gene: TRBV9; J gene: TRBJ1-1; CDR3 DNA: TGTGCCAGCAGCGTAGAAACAACAGTGAACACTGAAGCTTTCTTT; CDR3 protein: CASSVETTVNTEAFF
D gene: NA; clone size: few; V gene: TRBV11-2; J gene: TRBJ2-7; CDR3 DNA: TGTGCCAGCAGCGACCTTCCCGGGTTGGGGATTTACGAGCAGTACTTC; CDR3 protein: CASSDLPGLGIYEQYF
D gene: NA; clone size: NA; V gene: TRBV5-1; J gene: TRBJ1-1; CDR3 DNA: TGCGCCAGCAGCTTGTCTCCAGAGAACACTGAAGCTTTCTTT; CDR3 protein: CASSLSPENTEAFF
D gene: NA; clone size: few; V gene: TRBV4-1; J gene: TRBJ2-4; CDR3 DNA: TGCGCCAGCAGCCAAGGGGGCCTCAAAAACATTCAGTACTTC; CDR3 protein: CASSQGGLKNIQYF
D gene: NA; clone size: NA; V gene: TRBV5-6; J gene: TRBJ1-1; CDR3 DNA: TGTGCCAGCAGCCCATTAGACAGGTTGAAGACTGAAGCTTTCTTT; CDR3 protein: CASSPLDRLKTEAFF
D gene: TRBD2; clone size: NA; V gene: TRBV7-2; J gene: TRBJ2-1; CDR3 DNA: TGTGCCAGCAGCTTAAATCTAGCGGCAAACAATGAGCAGTTCTTC; CDR3 protein: CASSLNLAANNEQFF
D gene: NA; clone size: few; V gene: TRBV10-3; J gene: TRBJ2-7; CDR3 DNA: TGTGCCATCAGTGAAAGGTACTGCGAGCAGTACTTC; CDR3 protein: CAISERYCEQYF
D gene: NA; clone size: few; V gene: TRBV2; J gene: TRBJ2-3; CDR3 DNA: TGTGCCAGCAGTGTGCAGAACATCGGAGCAGATACGCAGTATTTT; CDR3 protein: CASSVQNIGADTQYF
D gene: NA; clone size: NA; V gene: TRBV27; J gene: TRBJ2-7; CDR3 DNA: TGTGTCAGCAGTTTACTGGGCTACGAGCAGTACTTC; CDR3 protein: CVSSLLGYEQYF
D gene: NA; clone size: NA; V gene: TRBV10-1; J gene: TRBJ2-1; CDR3 DNA: TGCGCCAGCAGTGGGGCTCGACGCAATGAGCAGTTCTTC; CDR3 protein: CASSGARRNEQFF
D gene: NA; clone size: many; V gene: TRBV12-3/TRBV12-4; J gene: TRBJ2-3; CDR3 DNA: TGTGCCAGCACCCCCGAGGGGGGGCGCAGCACAGATACGCAGTATTTT; CDR3 protein: CASTPEGGRSTDTQYF
D gene: TRBD2; clone size: many; V gene: TRBV12-3/TRBV12-4; J gene: TRBJ2-7; CDR3 DNA: TGTGCCAGCGCTTTAGCGGGGGGACACGTCGAGCAGTACTTC; CDR3 protein: CASALAGGHVEQYF
D gene: NA; clone size: NA; V gene: TRBV30; J gene: TRBJ2-3; CDR3 DNA: TGTGCCTGGATCGCTCCCGGTAGAGGTACGCAGTATTTT; CDR3 protein: CAWIAPGRGTQYF
D gene: TRBD1; clone size: many; V gene: TRBV7-2; J gene: TRBJ2-4; CDR3 DNA: TGTGCCAGCAGACCGGGACAGGGAGTAGGAATTCAGTACTTC; CDR3 protein: CASRPGQGVGIQYF
D gene: NA; clone size: many; V gene: TRBV7-9; J gene: TRBJ2-5; CDR3 DNA: TGTGCCAGCAGCTTAGTTCTGAAAGAGGCCCAGTACTTC; CDR3 protein: CASSLVLKEAQYF
D gene: TRBD2; clone size: many; V gene: TRBV20-1; J gene: TRBJ2-7; CDR3 DNA: TGCAGTGCTAGAGATCCGTTTACTAGCGGGGGGTACGAGCAGTACTTC; CDR3 protein: CSARDPFTSGGYEQYF